A single T cell receptor (beta chain) is shown here with its context. Its antigen is still unknown. This CDR3 comprises 14 residues. The V segment lost 1 base and the J segment 8 bases; nucleotides outside the gene matches: 3. The data derive from a study of T-cell reconstitution after alpha-beta-depleted transplantation in children. Study conclusions and caveats: Recipient T cells and thymic progenitors that survived gave rise to the high TCRbeta diversity observed at day 60 in some patients. Reported findings indicate that, about two months after transplant, alpha-beta T cells came from several hundred expanded clones, which were derived from non-depleted graft cells.

The TCRbeta library incorporated unique molecular identifiers. TCRdb redid the calling of the PCR reads with MiXCR, one entry per CDR3 protein. This table has about 580,000 distinct CDR3 sequences, roughly 24% appearing once. The sample in question was PBMCs, mostly from graft donor cells, obtained 360 days after TCRalphabeta/CD19-depleted stem cell transplant. The chain couples TRBV12-3 or TRBV12-4 to TRBJ1-4; TRBD1 matches at 8 bases. The receptor was derived from a boy under three years old who had a stem cell transplant for acute myeloid leukemia, so the T cells may come from the graft donor. The CDR3 region has the DNA TGTGCCAGCAGTTTAGGACAGGGGAGGGAAAAACTGTTTTTT. Translating it yields CASSLGQGREKLFF.